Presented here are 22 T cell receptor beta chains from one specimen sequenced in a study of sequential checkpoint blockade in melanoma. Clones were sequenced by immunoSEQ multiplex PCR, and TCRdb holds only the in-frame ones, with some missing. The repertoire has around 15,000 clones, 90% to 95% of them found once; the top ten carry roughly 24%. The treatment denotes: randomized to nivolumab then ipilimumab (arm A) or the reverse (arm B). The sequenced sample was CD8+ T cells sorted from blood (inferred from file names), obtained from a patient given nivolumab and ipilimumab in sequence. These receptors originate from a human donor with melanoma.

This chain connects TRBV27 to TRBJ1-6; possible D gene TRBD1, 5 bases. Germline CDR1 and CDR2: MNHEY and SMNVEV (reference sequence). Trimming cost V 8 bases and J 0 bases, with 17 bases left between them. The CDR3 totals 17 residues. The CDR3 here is CASGILGDFSYNSPLHF. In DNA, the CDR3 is TGTGCCAGCGGGATTTTGGGGGACTTCTCCTATAATTCACCCCTCCACTTT.

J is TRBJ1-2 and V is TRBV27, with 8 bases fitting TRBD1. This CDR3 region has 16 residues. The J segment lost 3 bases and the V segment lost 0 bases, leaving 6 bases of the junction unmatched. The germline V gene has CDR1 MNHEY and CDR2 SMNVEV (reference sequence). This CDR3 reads CASSLSRTGNDYGYTF. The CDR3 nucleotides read TGTGCCAGCAGTTTATCGAGGACAGGGAATGACTATGGCTACACCTTC.

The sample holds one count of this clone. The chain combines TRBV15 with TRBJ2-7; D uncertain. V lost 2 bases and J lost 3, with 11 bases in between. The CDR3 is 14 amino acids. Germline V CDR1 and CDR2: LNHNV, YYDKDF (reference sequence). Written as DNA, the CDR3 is TGTGCCACCAGCAGAAAAGCCTTCGGCTACGAGCAGTACTTC. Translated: CATSRKAFGYEQYF.

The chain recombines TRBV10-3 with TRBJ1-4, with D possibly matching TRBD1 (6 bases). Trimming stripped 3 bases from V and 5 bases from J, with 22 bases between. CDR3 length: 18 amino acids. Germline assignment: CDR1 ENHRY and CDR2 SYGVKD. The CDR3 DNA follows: TGTGCCATCAGTGAAGAGCAGGGGTTGTCAGAGTGGAATGAAAAACTGTTTTTT. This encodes CAISEEQGLSEWNEKLFF.

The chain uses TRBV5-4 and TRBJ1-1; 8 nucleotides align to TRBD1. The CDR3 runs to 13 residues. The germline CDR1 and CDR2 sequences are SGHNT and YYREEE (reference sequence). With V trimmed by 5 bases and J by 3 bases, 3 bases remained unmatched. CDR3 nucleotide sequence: TGTGCCAGCAGGGGACAGGCATACACTGAAGCTTTCTTT. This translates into CASRGQAYTEAFF.

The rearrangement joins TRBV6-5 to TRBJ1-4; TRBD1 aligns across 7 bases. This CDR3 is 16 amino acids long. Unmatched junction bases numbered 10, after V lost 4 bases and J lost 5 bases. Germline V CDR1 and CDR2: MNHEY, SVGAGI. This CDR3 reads CASSLTEGAGNEKLFF. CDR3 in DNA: TGTGCCAGCAGTTTAACCGAGGGGGCGGGCAATGAAAAACTGTTTTTT.

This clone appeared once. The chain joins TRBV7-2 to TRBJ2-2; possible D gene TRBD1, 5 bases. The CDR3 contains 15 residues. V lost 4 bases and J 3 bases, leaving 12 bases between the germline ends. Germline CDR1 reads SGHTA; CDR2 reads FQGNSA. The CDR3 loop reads CASSSIRDYTGELFF. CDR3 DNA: TGTGCCAGCAGCTCCATCAGGGATTACACCGGGGAGCTGTTTTTT.

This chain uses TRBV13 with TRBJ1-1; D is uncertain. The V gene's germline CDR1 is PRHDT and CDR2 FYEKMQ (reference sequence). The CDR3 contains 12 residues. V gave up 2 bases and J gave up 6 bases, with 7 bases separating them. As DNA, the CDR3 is TGTGCCAGCAGCTTAAGTGGCTCTGAAGCTTTCTTT. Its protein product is CASSLSGSEAFF.

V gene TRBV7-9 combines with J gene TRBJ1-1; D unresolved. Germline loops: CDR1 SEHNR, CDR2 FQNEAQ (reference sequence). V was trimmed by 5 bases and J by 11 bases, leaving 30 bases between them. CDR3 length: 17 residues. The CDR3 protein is CASSRTSPGNIFFGAFF. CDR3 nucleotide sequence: TGTGCCAGCAGCCGGACCTCCCCCGGGAACATTTTCTTCGGGGCTTTCTTT.

CDR3 region: CASSSRLHSGNTIYF. The CDR3 DNA sequence: TGTGCCAGCAGCTCCCGACTTCACTCTGGAAACACCATATATTTT. V gene TRBV13 combines with J gene TRBJ1-3; D remains ambiguous. Trimming removed 4 bases at V and 0 bases at J, with 10 bases between. Germline lookup yields CDR1 PRHDT and CDR2 FYEKMQ (reference sequence). CDR3 size: 15 residues.

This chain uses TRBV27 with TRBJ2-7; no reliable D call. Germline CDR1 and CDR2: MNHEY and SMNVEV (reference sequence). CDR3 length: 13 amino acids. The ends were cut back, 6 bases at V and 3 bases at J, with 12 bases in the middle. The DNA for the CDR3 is TGTGCCAGCAGCACTGGTCCTCTCTACGAGCAGTACTTC. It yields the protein CASSTGPLYEQYF.

For the CDR3, the DNA is TGCAGTGCTCTGCGGAACACTGAAGCTTTCTTT. This translates into CSALRNTEAFF. The genes are TRBV20-1 and TRBJ1-1; no clear D gene. The ends were cut back, 5 bases at V and 1 base at J, with 5 bases in the middle. The CDR3 loop spans 11 amino acids. Germline CDR1 is DFQATT and CDR2 is SNEGSKA (reference sequence).

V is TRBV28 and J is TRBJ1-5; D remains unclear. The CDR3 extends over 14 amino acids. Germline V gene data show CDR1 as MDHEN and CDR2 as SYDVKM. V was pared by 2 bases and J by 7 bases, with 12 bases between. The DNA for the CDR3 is TGTGCCAGCAGTTTAGTGGCAGGAATGCAGCCCCAGCATTTT. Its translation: CASSLVAGMQPQHF.

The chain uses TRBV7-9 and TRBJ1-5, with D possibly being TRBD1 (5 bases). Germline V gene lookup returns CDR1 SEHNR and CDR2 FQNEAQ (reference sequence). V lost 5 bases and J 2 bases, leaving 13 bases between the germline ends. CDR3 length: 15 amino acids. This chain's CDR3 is CASSPTGGRNQPQHF. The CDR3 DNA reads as TGTGCCAGCAGCCCGACGGGGGGACGCAATCAGCCCCAGCATTTT.

CDR3 nucleotides: TGTGCCAGCAGCTCCTCATGGGACAGGGGGCTTGAAAAACTGTTTTTT. Translation: CASSSSWDRGLEKLFF. This chain uses TRBV7-6 with TRBJ1-4; 12 nucleotides match TRBD1. Per germline, CDR1 SGHVS and CDR2 FNYEAQ. CDR3 length: 16 amino acids. Trimming at V came to 4 bases and at J to 7 bases, leaving 7 bases not matched to a gene.

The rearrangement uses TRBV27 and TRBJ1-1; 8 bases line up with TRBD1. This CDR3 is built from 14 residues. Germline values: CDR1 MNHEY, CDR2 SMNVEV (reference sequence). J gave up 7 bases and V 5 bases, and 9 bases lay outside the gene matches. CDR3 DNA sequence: TGTGCCAGCAGTCAAGCGGGACAGGCGGTTGAAGCTTTCTTT. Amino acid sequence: CASSQAGQAVEAFF.

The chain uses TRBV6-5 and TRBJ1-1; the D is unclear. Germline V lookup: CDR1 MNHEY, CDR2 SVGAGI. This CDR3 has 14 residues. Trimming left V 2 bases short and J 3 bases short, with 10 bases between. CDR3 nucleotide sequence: TGTGCCAGCAGTTACGGCGGTATGGACACTGAAGCTTTCTTT. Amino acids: CASSYGGMDTEAFF.

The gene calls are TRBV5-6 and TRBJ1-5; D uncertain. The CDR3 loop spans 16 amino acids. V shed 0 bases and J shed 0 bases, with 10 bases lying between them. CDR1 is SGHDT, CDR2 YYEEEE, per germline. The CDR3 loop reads CASSLARFYSNQPQHF. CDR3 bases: TGTGCCAGCAGCTTGGCTCGGTTCTATAGCAATCAGCCCCAGCATTTT.

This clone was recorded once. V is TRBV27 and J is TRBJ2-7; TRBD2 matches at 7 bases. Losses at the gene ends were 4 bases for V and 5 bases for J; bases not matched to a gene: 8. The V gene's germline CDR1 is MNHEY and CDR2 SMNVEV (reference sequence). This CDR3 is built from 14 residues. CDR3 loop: CASSSGLVINEQYF. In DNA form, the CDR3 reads TGTGCCAGCAGTTCTGGACTAGTCATCAACGAGCAGTACTTC.

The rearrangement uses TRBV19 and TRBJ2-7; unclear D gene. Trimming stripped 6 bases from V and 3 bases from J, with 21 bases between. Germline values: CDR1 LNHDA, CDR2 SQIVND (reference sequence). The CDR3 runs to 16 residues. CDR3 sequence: CASSPYGDAPSYEQYV. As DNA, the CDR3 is TGTGCCAGTAGCCCCTATGGAGACGCGCCTAGCTACGAGCAGTACGTC.

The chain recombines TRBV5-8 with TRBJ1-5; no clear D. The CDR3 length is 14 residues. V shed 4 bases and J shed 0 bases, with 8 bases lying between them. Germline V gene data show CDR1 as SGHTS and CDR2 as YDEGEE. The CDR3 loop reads CASSETYSNQPQHF. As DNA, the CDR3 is TGTGCCAGCAGCGAGACTTATAGCAATCAGCCCCAGCATTTT.

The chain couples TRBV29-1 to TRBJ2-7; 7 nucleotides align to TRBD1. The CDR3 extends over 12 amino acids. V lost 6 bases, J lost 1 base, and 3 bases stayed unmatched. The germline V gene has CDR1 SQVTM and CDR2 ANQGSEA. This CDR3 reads CSVVTGSYEQYF. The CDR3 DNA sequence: TGCAGCGTGGTGACAGGGTCCTACGAGCAGTACTTC.